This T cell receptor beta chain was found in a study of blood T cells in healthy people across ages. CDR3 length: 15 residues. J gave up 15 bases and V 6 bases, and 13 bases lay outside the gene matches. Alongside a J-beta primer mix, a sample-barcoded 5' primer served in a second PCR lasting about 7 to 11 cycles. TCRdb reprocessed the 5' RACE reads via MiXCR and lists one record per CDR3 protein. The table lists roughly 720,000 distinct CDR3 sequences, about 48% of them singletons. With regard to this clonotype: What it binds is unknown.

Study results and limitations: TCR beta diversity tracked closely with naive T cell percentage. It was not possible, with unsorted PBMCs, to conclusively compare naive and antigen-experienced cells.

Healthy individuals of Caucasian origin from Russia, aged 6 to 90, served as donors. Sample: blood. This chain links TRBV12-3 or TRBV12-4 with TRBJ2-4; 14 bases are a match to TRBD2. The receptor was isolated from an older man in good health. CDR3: CASRKAGTSGSFRYF. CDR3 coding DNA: TGTGCCAGCAGGAAGGCCGGGACTAGCGGGAGTTTTCGGTACTTC.